The 26 T cell receptor beta chains below all came from one sample that was sequenced in a study of T cells in women clearing cervical HPV infection. The data were produced by immunoSEQ multiplex PCR, yet TCRdb's version contains in-frame clones alone and is incomplete. The ten top clones account for around 1.7%, within a sample of about 36,000 clones. Sequenced: blood buffy coat. The receptor source for this set is a woman between 18 and 69 years old with a cervical HPV16 infection that either progressed to CIN3+ or cleared (not recorded which).

CDR3 bases read: TGCAGTGCTAGAGAGTATCAGTGGAATGAG. This encodes CSAREYQWNE. The whole CDR3 protein is CSAREYQWNEQFF. The chain is built from TRBV20-1 and TRBJ2-1; D unclear. The CDR3 is cut off 3 residues early in the read; its end comes from the germline J gene. V was trimmed by 0 bases and J by 7 bases, leaving 10 bases between them. This CDR3 has 13 amino acids. Germline V gives CDR1 DFQATT, CDR2 SNEGSKA (reference sequence).

CDR3 bases read: TGCGCCAGCAGCTTGGGCCCCAGGGGAACTAATGAAAAA. Residues: CASSLGPRGTNEK. From start to end, the CDR3 is CASSLGPRGTNEKLFF. The chain links TRBV5-1 to TRBJ1-4; TRBD1 is a possible D gene (6 bases). The read ends 3 residues early relative to the CDR3; the germline J gene fills the gap. The V end was cut by 0 bases, the J end by 1 base, with 10 bases between. CDR3 length: 16 amino acids. CDR1 is SGHRS and CDR2 is YFSETQ in the germline V gene.

Of note for this clone: The read is 3 residues too short to cover the CDR3 end, so that end is filled in from the germline J gene. The chain is built from TRBV28 and TRBJ2-3; 8 nucleotides agree with TRBD2. V gave up 2 bases and J gave up 5 bases; unmatched junction bases: 6. The CDR3 is 15 amino acids. CDR1 is MDHEN and CDR2 is SYDVKM in the germline V gene. This chain's CDR3 is CASSLAGGGGDTQYF. The part of the CDR3 DNA that was read is TGTGCCAGCAGTTTAGCGGGGGGAGGCGGAGATACG.

In the case of this clone: The read ends 3 residues shy of where the CDR3 ends; the end is completed using the germline J gene. The genes are TRBV18 and TRBJ2-4; D unclear. The CDR3 totals 15 residues. The V gene's germline CDR1 is KGHSH and CDR2 LQKENI. CDR3 sequence: CASSPVPGGVYGQYF. The CDR3 DNA, read in part, is TGTGCCAGCTCACCAGTCCCGGGTGGCGTCTATGGT.

As concerns this clone: The read ends 3 residues early relative to the CDR3; the germline J gene fills the gap. The chain combines TRBV18 with TRBJ1-2, with D maybe TRBD1 (5 bases). CDR3 length: 16 residues. The germline gives CDR1 KGHSH, CDR2 LQKENI. The CDR3 spells CASSPLRDSPHNDYTF. Incomplete CDR3 DNA: TGTGCCAGCTCACCACTCCGGGACTCGCCTCACAATGAC.

Remarks on this clone: With the read ending 3 residues before the CDR3 end, the germline J gene is used to fill in that end. The V and J genes are TRBV19 and TRBJ2-3, with D possibly matching TRBD2 (5 bases). Germline loops: CDR1 LNHDA, CDR2 SQIVND (reference sequence). The CDR3 sequence is 16 residues long. The CDR3 protein is CASSRPRTASNQPQYF. Partial CDR3 DNA: TGTGCCAGTAGTAGACCCCGGACGGCTAGCAATCAGCCG.

The DNA read from the CDR3 is TGTGCCAGCAGGGATGGGACAGGGCAGGAAAAA. Its translation is CASRDGTGQEK. Given in full, the CDR3 is CASRDGTGQEKLFF. The chain joins TRBV7-9 to TRBJ1-4; TRBD1 agrees at 9 bases. Sequencing ends 3 residues short of the CDR3 end; the germline J gene provides the rest. Germline V lookup: CDR1 SEHNR, CDR2 FQNEAQ (reference sequence). Trimming took 6 bases from V and 8 from J; bases not matched to a gene: 7. CDR3 length: 14 residues.

With respect to this clone: With the read ending 3 residues before the CDR3 end, the germline J gene is used to fill in that end. The chain employs TRBV20-1 and TRBJ2-7; D is unresolved. Deletions cut 8 bases from V and 2 bases from J, with 7 bases between. Looked up from germline, CDR1 is DFQATT and CDR2 is SNEGSKA (reference sequence). This CDR3 contains 10 residues. CDR3 amino acids: CSLRPYEQYF. The covered CDR3 bases are TGCAGTTTGCGGCCCTACGAG.

For this clone: Sequencing ends 3 residues short of the CDR3 end; the germline J gene provides the rest. J is TRBJ1-1 and V is TRBV7-9, with TRBD1 matching over 11 bases. Germline V gene sequence: CDR1 SEHNR, CDR2 FQNEAQ (reference sequence). With 5 bases clipped from V and 2 bases from J, the junction kept 4 bases outside the gene matches. The CDR3 extends over 15 amino acids. The sequenced part of the CDR3 DNA is TGTGCCAGCAGCCAGGGGACAGGGGGAAACACTGAA. Translation gives CASSQGTGGNTE. From start to end, the CDR3 is CASSQGTGGNTEAFF. The full variable domain, rest sourced from reference TRBV7-9 and TRBJ1-1, is DTGVSQNPRHKITKRGQNVTFRCDPISEHNRLYWYRQTLGQGPEFLTYFQNEAQLEKSRLLSDRFSAERPKGSFSTLEIQRTEQGDSAMYLCASSQGTGGNTEAFFGQGTRLTVV.

Comments on this clone: Read data end 3 residues before the CDR3 end; the end is taken from the germline J gene. The chain recombines TRBV12-3 or TRBV12-4 with TRBJ2-5, with 10 bases that match TRBD1. After removal of 3 bases from V and 5 bases from J, the junction contained 9 bases not matched to a gene. CDR3 length: 16 amino acids. The DNA read from the CDR3 is TGTGCCAGCAGTTTGGCCGGGACAGGGGCTAGGGAGACC. This sequence encodes CASSLAGTGARET. The entire CDR3 sequence reads CASSLAGTGARETQYF.

Note on this clone: The read halts 3 residues ahead of the CDR3 end, with the missing end drawn from the germline J gene. The chain carries TRBV2 and TRBJ2-7; 11 bases fit TRBD1. Germline V gene sequence: CDR1 SNHLY, CDR2 FYNNEI. CDR3 length: 19 amino acids. The ends lost 7 bases at V and 0 bases at J; junction bases unmatched: 17. The CDR3 bases that were read are TGTGCCAGCATTAGTCCAGTCCGGGACAGGGGGACCCTCTCCTACGAG. Translated: CASISPVRDRGTLSYE. The whole CDR3 region reads CASISPVRDRGTLSYEQYF.

A remark on this clone: The read stops 3 residues short of the end of the CDR3; the missing end is completed from the germline J gene. This chain connects TRBV19 to TRBJ2-3, with 9 bases that match TRBD2. Per germline, CDR1 LNHDA and CDR2 SQIVND (reference sequence). CDR3 length equals 16 residues. The V and J ends lost 6 bases and 4 bases, in that order; junction bases with no gene match: 11. CDR3 bases read: TGTGCCAGTAGAGAAGCGGGGGGCCGAAGATCAGATACG. Amino acid sequence: CASREAGGRRSDT. The full CDR3 sequence reads CASREAGGRRSDTQYF.

Partial CDR3 DNA: TGTGCCAGCAGCCCTGCGACTGATGAG. Translated, it gives CASSPATDE. The whole CDR3 sequence reads CASSPATDEQFF. This rearrangement joins TRBV7-9 to TRBJ2-1; D is unclear. Read sequence stops 3 residues before the CDR3 end, and the germline J gene provides the missing end. The CDR3 runs 12 residues. Germline CDR1 reads SEHNR; CDR2 reads FQNEAQ (reference sequence). V lost 5 bases to trimming and J lost 8 bases, with 10 bases between them.

Worth noting for this clone: From the germline J gene comes the end of the CDR3, since the read stops 3 residues before it. The chain carries TRBV7-7 and TRBJ2-1; 8 nucleotides match TRBD1. The J segment lost 8 bases and the V segment lost 5 bases, leaving 5 bases of the junction unmatched. The CDR3 length is 13 residues. CDR1 is SSHAT and CDR2 is FNYEAQ in the germline V gene (reference sequence). The covered CDR3 bases are TGTGCCAGCAGCCTCCAACAGGGGGATGAG. It codes for CASSLQQGDE. The full CDR3 protein is CASSLQQGDEQFF.

Of note for this clone: The CDR3 extends 3 residues past the end of the read, so its final part is completed from the germline J gene. The chain has TRBV7-8 and TRBJ2-3; weak D call: TRBD2 (6 bases). Trimming took 5 bases from V and 5 from J, leaving 20 bases between them. This CDR3 is 16 amino acids long. Germline-derived CDR1 and CDR2 are SGHVS and FQNEAQ. CDR3 DNA, as far as it was read: TGTGCCAGCAGCACAAGGGACCCCTCCGGGGGAGATACG. It encodes CASSTRDPSGGDT. The entire CDR3 reads CASSTRDPSGGDTQYF.

To note about this clone: The CDR3 end is not reached by the read, which stops 3 residues before it; the germline J gene fills it in. J is TRBJ1-6 and V is TRBV19, with 7 nucleotides matching TRBD1. In germline, CDR1 is LNHDA, CDR2 SQIVND (reference sequence). V was pared by 3 bases and J by 7 bases, with 6 bases of the junction left unmatched. The CDR3 is 15 amino acids. The part of the CDR3 DNA that was read is TGTGCCAGTAGTATCAGGGGGTCTTCAAATTCACCC. This codes for CASSIRGSSNSP. The entire CDR3 protein is CASSIRGSSNSPLHF.

Details on this clone: Coverage ceases 3 residues before the CDR3 finishes, and the germline J gene fills in the end. The chain carries TRBV6-1 and TRBJ2-1; 9 bases fit TRBD2. The V gene's germline CDR1 is MNHNS and CDR2 SASEGT. The CDR3 contains 15 residues. V dropped 4 bases and J dropped 1; count of bases not matched to a gene: 2. The sequenced part of the CDR3 DNA is TGTGCCAGCAGTGGAGCGGGGGGATCCTACAATGAG. Its translation is CASSGAGGSYNE. The CDR3 reads in full as CASSGAGGSYNEQFF.

Concerning this clone itself: An end of the junction does not agree with germline; a read error may underlie this. The CDR3 region is CASSQDRQQVYDYTF. Partial CDR3 DNA: TGCGCCAGCAGCCAAGATCGGCAACAGGTCTACGAC. The rearrangement links TRBV4-2 to TRBJ1-2, with D possibly TRBD1 on 5 matching bases. The read terminates 3 residues ahead of where the CDR3 ends, so the germline J gene completes it. CDR3 size: 15 residues. Germline V gene data show CDR1 as LGHNA and CDR2 as YNFKEQ.

In regard to this clone: The observed sequence ends 3 residues before the CDR3 terminus, with the missing tail filled in from the germline J gene. The chain employs TRBV7-6 and TRBJ2-1, with 12 bases aligning to TRBD1. Germline CDR1 reads SGHVS; CDR2 reads FNYEAQ. The CDR3 covers 15 residues. Losses at the gene ends were 5 bases for V and 6 bases for J; bases not matched to a gene: 5. The CDR3 is CASSTGQGAANEQFF. Partial CDR3 DNA: TGTGCCAGCAGCACGGGACAGGGGGCCGCCAATGAG.

As concerns this clone: Read sequence stops 3 residues before the CDR3 end, and the germline J gene provides the missing end. This rearrangement joins TRBV27 to TRBJ2-6; 9 bases align to TRBD1. Germline-derived CDR1 and CDR2 are MNHEY and SMNVEV (reference sequence). V dropped 3 bases and J dropped 2; count of bases not matched to a gene: 2. The CDR3 extends over 16 amino acids. The CDR3 bases that were read are TGTGCCAGCAGTTTGACAGGGGGTGCTGGGGCCAACGTC. Its translation: CASSLTGGAGANV. In full, the CDR3 is CASSLTGGAGANVLTF.

A note on this clone: Read sequence stops 3 residues before the CDR3 end, and the germline J gene provides the missing end. The rearrangement uses TRBV19 and TRBJ2-4; 7 bases align to TRBD2. CDR1 and CDR2 from the germline V gene are LNHDA and SQIVND (reference sequence). V shed 2 bases, J shed 0 bases, and the junction held 13 bases outside the gene matches. This CDR3 contains 19 residues. The CDR3 region is CASSISRLAVLIAKNIQYF. The sequenced CDR3 bases are TGTGCCAGTAGTATATCCCGACTAGCCGTACTAATAGCCAAAAACATT. The full variable domain, completed using reference TRBV19 and TRBJ2-4, is DGGITQSPKYLFRKEGQNVTLSCEQNLNHDAMYWYRQDPGQGLRLIYYSQIVNDFQKGDIAEGYSVSREKKESFPLTVTSAQKNPTAFYLCASSISRLAVLIAKNIQYFGAGTRLSVL.

As to this clone: Sequencing ends 3 residues short of the CDR3 end; the germline J gene provides the rest. The rearrangement joins TRBV30 to TRBJ1-2; no reliable D call. The germline V gene has CDR1 GTSNPN and CDR2 SVGIG (reference sequence). CDR3 length equals 13 residues. The CDR3 bases that were read are TGTGCCTGGAGTAGGGTAGCGGGGATTGAC. Its protein product is CAWSRVAGID. The entire CDR3 sequence reads CAWSRVAGIDYTF.

On this clone itself: The sequence runs out 3 residues before the end of the CDR3; the remainder is reconstructed from the germline J gene. The chain joins TRBV7-2 to TRBJ1-6; a possible D gene is TRBD1 (6 bases). Trimming removed 0 bases from V and 6 bases from J, with 12 bases in between. CDR1 and CDR2 from the germline V gene are SGHTA and FQGNSA. The CDR3 extends over 16 amino acids. The chain's CDR3 is CASSLARDTSNSPLHF. The sequenced CDR3 bases are TGTGCCAGCAGCTTAGCCCGGGACACTAGTAATTCACCC.

Notes on this clone: The CDR3 end is not reached by the read, which stops 3 residues before it; the germline J gene fills it in. This rearrangement joins TRBV29-1 to TRBJ2-7; the D gene is possibly TRBD1 (6 bases). From germline, CDR1 is SQVTM and CDR2 ANQGSEA. V gave up 2 bases and J gave up 1 base, with 9 bases separating them. CDR3 length: 13 amino acids. CDR3: CSVESGQSYEQYF. The CDR3 bases that were read are TGCAGCGTTGAATCCGGACAGTCCTACGAG.

A word on this clone: The observed sequence ends 3 residues before the CDR3 terminus, with the missing tail filled in from the germline J gene. The genes are TRBV5-1 and TRBJ2-5; maybe TRBD1 (7 bases). V was shortened by 4 bases and J by 1 base, with 11 bases between the two germline ends. The CDR3 extends over 14 amino acids. Germline CDR1 reads SGHRS; CDR2 reads YFSETQ. The DNA read from the CDR3 is TGCGCCAGCAGCCCAGGGGGGTTCCAAGAGACC. It yields the protein CASSPGGFQET. The full CDR3 protein is CASSPGGFQETQYF.

As to this clone: The read finishes 3 residues shy of the CDR3 end, and the germline J gene is used to complete it. The chain recombines TRBV11-2 with TRBJ1-1; D uncertain. This CDR3 comprises 14 residues. Trimming cost V 2 bases and J 2 bases, with 9 bases left between them. The V gene's germline CDR1 is SGHAT and CDR2 FQNNGV. CDR3 residues: CASSLSEGNTEAFF. The covered CDR3 bases are TGTGCCAGCAGCTTAAGTGAAGGCAACACTGAA.